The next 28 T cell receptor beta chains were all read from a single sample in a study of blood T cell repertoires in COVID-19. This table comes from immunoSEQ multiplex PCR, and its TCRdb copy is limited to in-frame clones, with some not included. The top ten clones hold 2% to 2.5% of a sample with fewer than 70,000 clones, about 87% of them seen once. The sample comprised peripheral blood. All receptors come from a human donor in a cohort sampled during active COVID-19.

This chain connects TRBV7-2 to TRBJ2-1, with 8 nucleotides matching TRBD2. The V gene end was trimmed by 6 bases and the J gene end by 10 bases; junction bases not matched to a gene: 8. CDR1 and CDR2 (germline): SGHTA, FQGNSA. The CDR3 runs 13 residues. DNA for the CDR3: TGTGCCAGCAGGTCCCGACTAGCGCGGGAGCAGTTCTTC. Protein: CASRSRLAREQFF. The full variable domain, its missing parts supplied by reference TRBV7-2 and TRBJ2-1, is GAGVSQSPSNKVTEKGKDVELRCDPISGHTALYWYRQSLGQGLEFLIYFQGNSAPDKSGLPSDRFSAERTGGSVSTLTIQRTQQEDSAVYLCASRSRLAREQFFGPGTRLTVL.

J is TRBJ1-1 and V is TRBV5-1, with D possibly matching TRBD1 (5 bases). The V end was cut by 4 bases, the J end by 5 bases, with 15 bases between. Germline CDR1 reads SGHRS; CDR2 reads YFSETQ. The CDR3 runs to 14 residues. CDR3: CASSEGRAGTEAFF. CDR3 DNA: TGCGCCAGCAGCGAGGGACGCGCGGGGACTGAAGCTTTCTTT.

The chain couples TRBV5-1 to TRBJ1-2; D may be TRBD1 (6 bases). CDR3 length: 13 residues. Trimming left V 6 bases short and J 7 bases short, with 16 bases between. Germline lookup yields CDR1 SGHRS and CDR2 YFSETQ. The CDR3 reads CASKEEGVRGYTF. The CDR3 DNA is TGCGCCAGCAAGGAAGAGGGGGTACGTGGCTACACCTTC.

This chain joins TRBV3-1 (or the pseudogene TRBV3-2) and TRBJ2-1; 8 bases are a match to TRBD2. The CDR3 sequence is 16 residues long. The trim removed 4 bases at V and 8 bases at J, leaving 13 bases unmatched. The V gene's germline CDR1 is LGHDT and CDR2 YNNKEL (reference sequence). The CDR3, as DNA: TGTGCCAGCAGCCCGCGGGGTAGCGGGGTAAAGGATGAGCAGTTCTTC. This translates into CASSPRGSGVKDEQFF.

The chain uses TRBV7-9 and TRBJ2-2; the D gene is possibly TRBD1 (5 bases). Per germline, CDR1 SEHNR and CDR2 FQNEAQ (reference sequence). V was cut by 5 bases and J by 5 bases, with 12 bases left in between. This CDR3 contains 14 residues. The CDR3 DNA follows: TGTGCCAGCAGCAACCCAGGGTATACCGGGGAGCTGTTTTTT. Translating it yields CASSNPGYTGELFF.

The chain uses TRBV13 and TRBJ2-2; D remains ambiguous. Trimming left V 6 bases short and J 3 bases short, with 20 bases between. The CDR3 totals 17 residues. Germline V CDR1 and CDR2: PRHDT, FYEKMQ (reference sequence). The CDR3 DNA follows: TGTGCCAGCAGTCTCTCCGCCGGGTCGTCGGACACCGGGGAGCTGTTTTTT. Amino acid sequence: CASSLSAGSSDTGELFF. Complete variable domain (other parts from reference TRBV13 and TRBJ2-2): AAGVIQSPRHLIKEKRETATLKCYPIPRHDTVYWYQQGPGQDPQFLISFYEKMQSDKGSIPDRFSAQQFSDYHSELNMSSLELGDSALYFCASSLSAGSSDTGELFFGEGSRLTVL.

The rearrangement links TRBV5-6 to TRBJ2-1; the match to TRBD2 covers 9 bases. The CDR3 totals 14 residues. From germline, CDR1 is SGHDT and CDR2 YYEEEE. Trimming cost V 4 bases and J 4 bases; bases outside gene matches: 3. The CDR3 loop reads CASSGLAKYNEQFF. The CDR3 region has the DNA TGTGCCAGCAGCGGACTAGCGAAATACAATGAGCAGTTCTTC. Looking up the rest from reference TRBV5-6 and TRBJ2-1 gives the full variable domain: DAGVTQSPTHLIKTRGQQVTLRCSPKSGHDTVSWYQQALGQGPQFIFQYYEEEERQRGNFPDRFSGHQFPNYSSELNVNALLLGDSALYLCASSGLAKYNEQFFGPGTRLTVL.

This chain's CDR3 is CASSLGAGLRDIQYF. The CDR3, as DNA: TGTGCCAGCAGCTTAGGAGCGGGCCTAAGGGACATTCAGTACTTC. The chain joins TRBV5-4 to TRBJ2-4, with a weak D call TRBD2 (6 bases). The CDR3 spans 15 residues. V lost 2 bases and J 8 bases, leaving 17 bases between the germline ends. Germline V gene data show CDR1 as SGHNT and CDR2 as YYREEE (reference sequence).

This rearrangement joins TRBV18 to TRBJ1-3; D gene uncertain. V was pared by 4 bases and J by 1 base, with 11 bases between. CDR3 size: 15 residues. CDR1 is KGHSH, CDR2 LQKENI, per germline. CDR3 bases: TGTGCCAGCTCACAGGACCGGGGATCTGGAAACACCATATATTTT. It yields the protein CASSQDRGSGNTIYF.

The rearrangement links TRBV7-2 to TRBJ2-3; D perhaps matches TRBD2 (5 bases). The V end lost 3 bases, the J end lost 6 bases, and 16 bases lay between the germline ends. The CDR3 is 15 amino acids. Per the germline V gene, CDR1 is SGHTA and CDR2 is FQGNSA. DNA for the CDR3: TGTGCCAGCAGCTTCTCTTCCGGGATAGTGGATACGCAGTATTTT. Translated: CASSFSSGIVDTQYF.

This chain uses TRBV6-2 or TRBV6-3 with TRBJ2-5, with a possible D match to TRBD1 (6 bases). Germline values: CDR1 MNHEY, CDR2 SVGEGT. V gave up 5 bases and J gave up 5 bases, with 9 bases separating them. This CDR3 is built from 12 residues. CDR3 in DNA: TGTGCCAGCAGTGGGGGCGAGGAGACCCAGTACTTC. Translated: CASSGGEETQYF.

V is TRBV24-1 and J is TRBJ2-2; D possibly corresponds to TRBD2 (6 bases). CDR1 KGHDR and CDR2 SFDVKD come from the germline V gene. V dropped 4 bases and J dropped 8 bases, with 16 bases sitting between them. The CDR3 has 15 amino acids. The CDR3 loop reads CATSDTRLATGELFF. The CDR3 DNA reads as TGTGCCACCAGTGACACTCGCCTAGCGACAGGGGAGCTGTTTTTT.

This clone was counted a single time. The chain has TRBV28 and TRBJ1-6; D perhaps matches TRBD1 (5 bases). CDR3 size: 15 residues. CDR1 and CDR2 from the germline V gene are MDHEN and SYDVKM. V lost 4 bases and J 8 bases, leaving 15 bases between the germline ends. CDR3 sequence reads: CASSSGHGEYSPLHF. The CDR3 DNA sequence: TGTGCCAGCAGTTCAGGACACGGAGAATATTCACCCCTCCACTTT.

The CDR3 DNA reads TGTGCCAGCAGTTCGCTAGCGGGAACGAACACCGGGGAGCTGTTTTTT. This sequence encodes CASSSLAGTNTGELFF. The chain carries TRBV28 and TRBJ2-2; 9 nucleotides line up with TRBD2. The CDR3 totals 16 residues. V was pared by 4 bases and J by 0 bases, with 3 bases of the junction left unmatched. Germline V gives CDR1 MDHEN, CDR2 SYDVKM.

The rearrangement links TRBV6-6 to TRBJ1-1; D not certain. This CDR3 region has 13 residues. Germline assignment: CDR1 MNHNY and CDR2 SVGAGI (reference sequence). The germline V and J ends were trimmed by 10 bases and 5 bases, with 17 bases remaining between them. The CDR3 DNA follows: TGTGCCATCCGCCTGGGGTGGAGGACTGAAGCTTTCTTT. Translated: CAIRLGWRTEAFF.

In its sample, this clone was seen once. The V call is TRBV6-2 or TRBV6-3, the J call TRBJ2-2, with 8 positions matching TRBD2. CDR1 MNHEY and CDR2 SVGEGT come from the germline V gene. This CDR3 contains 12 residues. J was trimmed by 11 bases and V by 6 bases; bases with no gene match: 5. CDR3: CASRPGTSELFF. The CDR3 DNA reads TGTGCCAGCAGACCTGGGACTAGTGAGCTGTTTTTT.

The CDR3 coding sequence is TGTGCCAGCTCCCCCTCGGCCGGAGGCTATGGCTACACCTTC. As protein: CASSPSAGGYGYTF. The genes are TRBV28 and TRBJ1-2; D is undetermined. V dropped 8 bases and J dropped 4 bases, with 17 bases sitting between them. The CDR3 sequence is 14 residues long. Germline CDR1 reads MDHEN; CDR2 reads SYDVKM.

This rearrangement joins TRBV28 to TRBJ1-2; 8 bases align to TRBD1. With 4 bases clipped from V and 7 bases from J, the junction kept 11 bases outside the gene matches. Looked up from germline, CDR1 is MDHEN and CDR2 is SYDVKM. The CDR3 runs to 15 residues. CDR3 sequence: CASSSRTGGVSGYTF. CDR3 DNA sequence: TGTGCCAGCAGTTCACGAACAGGGGGTGTCAGTGGCTACACCTTC.

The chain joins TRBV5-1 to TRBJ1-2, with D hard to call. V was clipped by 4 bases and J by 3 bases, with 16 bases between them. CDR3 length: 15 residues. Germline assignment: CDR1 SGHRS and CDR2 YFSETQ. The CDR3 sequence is CASSEGMGRDYGYTF. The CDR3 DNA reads TGCGCCAGCAGCGAAGGAATGGGGAGGGACTATGGCTACACCTTC.

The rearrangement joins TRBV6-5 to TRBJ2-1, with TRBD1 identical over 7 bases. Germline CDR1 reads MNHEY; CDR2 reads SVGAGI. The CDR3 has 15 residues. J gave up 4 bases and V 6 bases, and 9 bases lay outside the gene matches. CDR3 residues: CASSAGDSRYNEQFF. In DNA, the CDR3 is TGTGCCAGCAGCGCAGGGGACAGTCGATACAATGAGCAGTTCTTC.

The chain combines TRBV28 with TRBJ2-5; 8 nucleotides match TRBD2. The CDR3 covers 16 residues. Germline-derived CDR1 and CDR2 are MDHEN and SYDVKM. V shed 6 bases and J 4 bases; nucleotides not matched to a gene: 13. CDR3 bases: TGTGCCAGCAGCAGACTAGCGAGGGGGATTGGAGAGACCCAGTACTTC. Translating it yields CASSRLARGIGETQYF.

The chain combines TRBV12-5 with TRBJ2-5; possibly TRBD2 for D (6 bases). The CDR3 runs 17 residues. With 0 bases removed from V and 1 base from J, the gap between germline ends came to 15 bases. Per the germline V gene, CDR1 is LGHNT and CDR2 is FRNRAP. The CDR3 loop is CASGLVISNSGQETQYF. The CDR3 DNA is TGTGCTAGTGGTTTGGTGATCTCGAATAGCGGCCAAGAGACCCAGTACTTC.

As DNA, the CDR3 is TGTGCCAGCAGCTTAGATACGGGAGGACGAACCGGGGAGCTGTTTTTT. Translation: CASSLDTGGRTGELFF. V usage is TRBV11-2 and J usage is TRBJ2-2; 7 nucleotides agree with TRBD2. The germline V gene encodes CDR1 SGHAT and CDR2 FQNNGV. V lost 0 bases to trimming and J lost 5 bases; unmatched junction nucleotides: 6. The CDR3 runs 16 residues.

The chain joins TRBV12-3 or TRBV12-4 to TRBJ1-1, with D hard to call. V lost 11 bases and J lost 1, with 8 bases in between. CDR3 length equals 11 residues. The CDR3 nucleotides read TGTGCCTCGCGGGGGAACACTGAAGCTTTCTTT. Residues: CASRGNTEAFF.

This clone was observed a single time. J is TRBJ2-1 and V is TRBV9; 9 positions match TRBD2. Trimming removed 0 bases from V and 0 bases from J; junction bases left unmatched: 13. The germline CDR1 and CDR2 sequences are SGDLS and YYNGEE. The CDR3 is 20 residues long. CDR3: CASSVDSSGGPGDSYNEQFF. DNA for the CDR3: TGTGCCAGCAGCGTAGACTCCAGCGGGGGGCCGGGAGACTCCTACAATGAGCAGTTCTTC.

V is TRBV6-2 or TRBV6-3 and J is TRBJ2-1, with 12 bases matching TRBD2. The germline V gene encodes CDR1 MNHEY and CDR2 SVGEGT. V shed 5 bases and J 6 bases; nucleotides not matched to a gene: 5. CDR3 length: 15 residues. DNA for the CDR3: TGTGCCAGCAGTCGACTAGCGGGAGCATCCAATGAGCAGTTCTTC. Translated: CASSRLAGASNEQFF.

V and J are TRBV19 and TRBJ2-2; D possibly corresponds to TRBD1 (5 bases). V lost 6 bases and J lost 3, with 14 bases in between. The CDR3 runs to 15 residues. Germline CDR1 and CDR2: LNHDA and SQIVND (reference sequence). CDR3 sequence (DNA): TGTGCCAGTAGCTCGATACAAGGGGACACCGGGGAGCTGTTTTTT. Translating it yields CASSSIQGDTGELFF.

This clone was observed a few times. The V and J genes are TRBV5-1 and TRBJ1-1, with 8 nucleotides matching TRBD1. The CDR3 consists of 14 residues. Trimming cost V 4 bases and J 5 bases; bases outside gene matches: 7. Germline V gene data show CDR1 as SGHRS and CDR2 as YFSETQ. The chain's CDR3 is CASSRSTGVTEAFF. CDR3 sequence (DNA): TGCGCCAGCAGCCGTTCGACAGGGGTGACTGAAGCTTTCTTT.